These 11 T cell receptor beta chains share one sample of origin, sequenced in a study of neurological immune-mediated disorders. One entry per CDR3 protein, called by TCRdb with MiXCR from the 5' RACE reads. The repertoire holds more than 45,000 distinct CDR3 sequences, with 3% to 4% as singletons. Sequences were obtained from PBMCs. All receptors derive from a man between 40 and 49 years old with multiple sclerosis.

This clonotype was recorded many times. This chain links TRBV5-6 with TRBJ2-7, with D uncertain. Germline assignment: CDR1 SGHDT and CDR2 YYEEEE. CDR3 length equals 15 residues. Trimming stripped 0 bases from V and 1 base from J, with 11 bases between. The CDR3 DNA sequence: TGTGCCAGCAGCTTGGGTGGCACCGGGTCCTACGAGCAGTACTTC. The encoded protein is CASSLGGTGSYEQYF.

This clonotype was detected many times. The rearrangement uses TRBV15 and TRBJ1-6, with a tentative D call TRBD1 (5 bases). The CDR3 is 14 residues long. V was clipped by 4 bases and J by 9 bases, with 13 bases between them. Germline lookup yields CDR1 LNHNV and CDR2 YYDKDF (reference sequence). The CDR3 loop is CATSTEAGLSPLHF. Here the CDR3 DNA reads TGTGCCACCAGCACAGAGGCAGGGCTTTCACCCCTCCACTTT. Drawing the rest from reference TRBV15 and TRBJ1-6, the complete variable domain is DAMVIQNPRYQVTQFGKPVTLSCSQTLNHNVMYWYQQKSSQAPKLLFHYYDKDFNNEADTPDNFQSRRPNTSFCFLDIRSPGLGDTAMYLCATSTEAGLSPLHFGNGTRLTVT.

This clonotype was seen many times. The chain carries TRBV20-1 and TRBJ1-2, with D maybe TRBD1 (6 bases). Germline V gene lookup returns CDR1 DFQATT and CDR2 SNEGSKA (reference sequence). With 1 base removed from V and 5 bases from J, the gap between germline ends came to 11 bases. This CDR3 region has 13 residues. The CDR3 region is CSARVEGEYGYTF. The CDR3 DNA sequence: TGCAGTGCTAGAGTTGAGGGGGAATATGGCTACACCTTC.

This clonotype was counted many times. The genes are TRBV9 and TRBJ1-2; TRBD1 is a possible D gene (6 bases). V lost 0 bases to trimming and J lost 7 bases, with 16 bases between them. This CDR3 contains 15 residues. CDR1 and CDR2 from the germline V gene are SGDLS and YYNGEE. The CDR3 region has the DNA TGTGCCAGCAGCGTAGAAGGACAGCGTCATCGTGGCTACACCTTC. Its translation: CASSVEGQRHRGYTF.

This clonotype was recorded many times. V and J are TRBV12-3 or TRBV12-4 and TRBJ2-5; 7 bases agree with TRBD1. CDR3 length: 13 amino acids. V shed 5 bases and J 7 bases; nucleotides not matched to a gene: 7. The CDR3 sequence: CASSVQGSGTQYF. As DNA, the CDR3 is TGTGCCAGCAGTGTACAGGGGAGCGGGACCCAGTACTTC.

This clonotype was counted many times. This chain links TRBV10-3 with TRBJ1-6, with D uncertain. CDR1 is ENHRY, CDR2 SYGVKD, per germline. V lost 2 bases and J 12 bases, leaving 11 bases between the germline ends. CDR3 length equals 13 residues. CDR3 DNA: TGTGCCATCAGTGAGACCAGCCGCCAACCCCTCCACTTT. It yields the protein CAISETSRQPLHF.

This clonotype was counted only a few times. One junction end disagrees with the germline gene, perhaps due to a read error. This chain connects TRBV28 to TRBJ1-6; D gene uncertain. The CDR3 has 16 residues. Per germline, CDR1 MDHEN and CDR2 SYDVKM. The CDR3 DNA is TGTGCCAGCAGCCAAGGCAGGAGCTCCTATAATTCACCCCTCAACTTT. Residues: CASSQGRSSYNSPLNF.

Comments on this clonotype: One base away lies a much larger clone, so this may be a sequencing read error. The rearrangement links TRBV5-1 to TRBJ1-6, with 7 positions matching TRBD1. The CDR3 runs 13 residues. The germline CDR1 and CDR2 sequences are SGHRS and YFSETQ. The CDR3 is CPSRPPGGSPLHF. The CDR3 DNA sequence: TGCCCCAGCAGACCCCCAGGGGGTTCACCCCTCCACTTT.

Relative to its sample, this clonotype is medium-sized. The J gene is TRBJ2-1, the V gene TRBV4-2; 7 nucleotides align to TRBD2. Looked up from germline, CDR1 is LGHNA and CDR2 is YNFKEQ. The trim removed 0 bases at V and 0 bases at J, leaving 2 bases unmatched. The length of the CDR3 is 16 residues. CDR3 DNA sequence: TGTGCCAGCAGCCAAGATTTAGCGGGCTCCTACAATGAGCAGTTCTTC. It translates to CASSQDLAGSYNEQFF.

This clonotype appeared many times. The V gene is TRBV5-1, the J gene TRBJ2-7; 11 bases match TRBD1. Germline trimming cut 4 bases from V and 7 bases from J; bases unmatched to any gene: 7. Germline lookup yields CDR1 SGHRS and CDR2 YFSETQ. This CDR3 is built from 14 residues. CDR3 protein: CASSPGQGAWEQYF. The CDR3 region has the DNA TGCGCCAGCAGCCCCGGACAGGGGGCCTGGGAGCAGTACTTC.

This clonotype was seen more than once but under ten times. V gene TRBV16 combines with J gene TRBJ2-6, with D perhaps TRBD2 (6 bases). V lost 4 bases and J 2 bases, leaving 12 bases between the germline ends. In germline, CDR1 is KGHSY, CDR2 FQNENV. The CDR3 is made up of 16 amino acids. CDR3 nucleotide sequence: TGTGCCAGCAGCCTTCCGGGCGGGGCTGGGGCCAACGTCCTGACTTTC. This translates into CASSLPGGAGANVLTF. Complete variable domain (other parts from reference TRBV16 and TRBJ2-6): GEEVAQTPKHLVRGEGQKAKLYCAPIKGHSYVFWYQQVLKNEFKFLISFQNENVFDETGMPKERFSAKCLPNSPCSLEIQATKLEDSAVYFCASSLPGGAGANVLTFGAGSRLTVL.